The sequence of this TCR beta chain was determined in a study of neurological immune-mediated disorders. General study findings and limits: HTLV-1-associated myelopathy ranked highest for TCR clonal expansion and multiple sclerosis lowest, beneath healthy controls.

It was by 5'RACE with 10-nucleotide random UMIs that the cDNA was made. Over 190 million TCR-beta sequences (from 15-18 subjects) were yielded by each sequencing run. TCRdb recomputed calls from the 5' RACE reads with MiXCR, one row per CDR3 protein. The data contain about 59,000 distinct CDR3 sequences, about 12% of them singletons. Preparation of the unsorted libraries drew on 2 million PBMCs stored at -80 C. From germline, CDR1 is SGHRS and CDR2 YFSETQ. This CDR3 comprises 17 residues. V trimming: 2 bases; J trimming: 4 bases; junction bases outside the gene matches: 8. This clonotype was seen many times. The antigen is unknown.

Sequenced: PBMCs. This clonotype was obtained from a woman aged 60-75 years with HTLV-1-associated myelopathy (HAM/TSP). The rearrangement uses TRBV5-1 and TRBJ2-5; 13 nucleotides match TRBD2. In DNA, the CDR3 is TGCGCCAGCAGCTTCACTAGCGGGAGGGCCATTGGAGAGACCCAGTACTTC. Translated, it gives CASSFTSGRAIGETQYF.